The 32 T cell receptor beta chains in this list originate from one sample, sequenced in a study of cytomegalovirus exposure and HLA in healthy donors. PCR involved 60 Vbeta and 13 Jbeta primers. TCRdb keeps only in-frame clones here, not all; method: immunoSEQ multiplex PCR. This sample carries 95,000 to 130,000 clones, 9.5% of them seen once, and the ten largest clones take 3% to 3.5%. Material for sequencing was PBMCs. The receptor source for this set is a man younger than 45 in good health and CMV-seronegative.

This chain links TRBV25-1 with TRBJ2-7; 11 nucleotides match TRBD1. V shed 2 bases, J shed 8 bases, and the junction held 5 bases outside the gene matches. Germline V lookup: CDR1 MGHDK, CDR2 SYGVNS. The CDR3 loop spans 14 amino acids. The CDR3 region is CASSEGQGALKQYF. The CDR3 DNA reads as TGTGCCAGCAGTGAAGGACAGGGGGCGTTAAAGCAGTACTTC.

This clone occurred a few times. This chain links TRBV7-6 with TRBJ2-1; 12 nucleotides agree with TRBD2. Trimming took 3 bases from V and 9 from J; bases not matched to a gene: 6. Germline V CDR1 and CDR2: SGHVS, FNYEAQ. CDR3 length: 15 residues. The CDR3 DNA is TGTGCCAGCAGCTTCACTAGCGGGGGGCCCGGTGAGCAGTTCTTC. It specifies CASSFTSGGPGEQFF.

In its sample, this clone was seen a few times. This sequence joins TRBV7-3 and TRBJ2-7; TRBD2 matches 8 bases. Germline CDR1 and CDR2: SGHTA and FQGTGA. V lost 3 bases and J lost 6; bases outside the gene matches: 13. There are 16 residues in the CDR3. As DNA, the CDR3 is TGTGCCAGCAGCTTGGGGCGCGGGGGGTCCGGTGGCGAGCAGTACTTC. It codes for CASSLGRGGSGGEQYF.

This clone showed up just a few times. This chain joins TRBV7-2 and TRBJ1-2; D is undetermined. The CDR3 has 14 residues. V was trimmed by 3 bases and J by 0 bases, leaving 8 bases between them. Germline V lookup: CDR1 SGHTA, CDR2 FQGNSA. CDR3 loop: CASSFDGTNYGYTF. The CDR3 DNA sequence: TGTGCCAGCAGCTTCGACGGGACTAACTATGGCTACACCTTC.

The rearrangement uses TRBV11-3 and TRBJ2-6, with TRBD1 matching over 11 bases. Trimming at V came to 5 bases and at J to 0 bases, leaving 3 bases not matched to a gene. CDR3 length: 17 amino acids. Germline CDR1 SGHNT, CDR2 YENEEA. Written as DNA, the CDR3 is TGTGCCAGCAGCCCCGGGACAGGGGGCTCTGGGGCCAACGTCCTGACTTTC. Translation: CASSPGTGGSGANVLTF.

This clone turned up a few times. V is TRBV14 and J is TRBJ1-1, with 9 nucleotides matching TRBD1. J lost 1 base, V lost 4 bases, and 1 base had no gene match. Germline values: CDR1 SGHDN, CDR2 FVKESK. The CDR3 has 14 amino acids. The CDR3 DNA is TGTGCCAGCAGCCGGGGACAGGGGAACACTGAAGCTTTCTTT. Its translation: CASSRGQGNTEAFF. The whole variable domain, remainder taken from reference TRBV14 and TRBJ1-1, is EAGVTQFPSHSVIEKGQTVTLRCDPISGHDNLYWYRRVMGKEIKFLLHFVKESKQDESGMPNNRFLAERTGGTYSTLKVQPAELEDSGVYFCASSRGQGNTEAFFGQGTRLTVV.

This clone was observed a few times. At one end the junction does not follow the germline gene, possibly because of a read error. This chain connects TRBV7-7 to TRBJ2-7, with 8 positions matching TRBD1. CDR3 size: 13 residues. Germline V gene sequence: CDR1 SSHAT, CDR2 FNYEAQ (reference sequence). The CDR3 loop is CASSLGTGYEQYF. The CDR3 bases are TGTGCTAGCAGCCTAGGGACAGGCTACGAGCAGTACTTC. Full variable domain (missing parts from reference TRBV7-7 and TRBJ2-7): GAGVSQSPRYKVTKRGQDVTLRCDPISSHATLYWYQQALGQGPEFLTYFNYEAQPDKSGLPSDRFSAERPEGSISTLTIQRTEQRDSAMYRCASSLGTGYEQYFGPGTRLTVT.

The J gene is TRBJ1-2, the V gene TRBV7-2, with a possible D match to TRBD1 (6 bases). The V and J ends lost 5 bases and 3 bases respectively, with 19 bases between them. This CDR3 contains 16 residues. CDR1 is SGHTA and CDR2 is FQGNSA in the germline V gene. The CDR3 DNA sequence: TGTGCCAGCAGCCCCCAACAGGAGGGGGGGGACTATGGCTACACCTTC. As protein: CASSPQQEGGDYGYTF.

The chain joins TRBV19 to TRBJ2-3; tentative D call: TRBD2 (6 bases). Trimming left V 3 bases short and J 2 bases short, with 12 bases between. The germline V gene encodes CDR1 LNHDA and CDR2 SQIVND (reference sequence). This CDR3 is built from 15 residues. CDR3 nucleotides: TGTGCCAGTAGTATTTGGCTAGCGAACACAGATACGCAGTATTTT. It yields the protein CASSIWLANTDTQYF.

The chain couples TRBV2 to TRBJ1-2; 9 bases are a match to TRBD1. The junction had 1 base not matched to a gene; V was cut back by 2 bases and J by 0 bases. CDR1 SNHLY and CDR2 FYNNEI come from the germline V gene. The CDR3 is 15 amino acids. The CDR3 DNA is TGTGCCAGCAGTGAAAACAGGGGGCCTAACTATGGCTACACCTTC. Encoded protein: CASSENRGPNYGYTF.

V gene TRBV7-2 combines with J gene TRBJ2-3, with TRBD2 identical over 8 bases. CDR1 is SGHTA and CDR2 is FQGNSA in the germline V gene. Trimming cost V 3 bases and J 0 bases; bases outside gene matches: 8. This CDR3 region has 17 residues. The CDR3 sequence: CASSLIGGVGSTDTQYF. The CDR3 DNA sequence: TGTGCCAGCAGCTTGATCGGGGGGGTCGGAAGCACAGATACGCAGTATTTT.

J is TRBJ1-5 and V is TRBV10-2, with 9 positions matching TRBD1. The germline CDR1 and CDR2 sequences are WSHSY and SAAADI. Germline trimming cut 8 bases from V and 4 bases from J; bases unmatched to any gene: 3. The CDR3 spans 13 residues. The CDR3 loop is CASGTGMNQPQHF. In DNA, the CDR3 is TGCGCCAGCGGGACAGGGATGAATCAGCCCCAGCATTTT.

This clone has a single count. This chain uses TRBV28 with TRBJ2-1, with TRBD2 identical over 9 bases. With V trimmed by 8 bases and J by 8 bases, 13 bases remained unmatched. CDR3 size: 15 residues. Germline V gene lookup returns CDR1 MDHEN and CDR2 SYDVKM. The CDR3 protein is CASRLSAGGVHEQFF. The DNA for the CDR3 is TGTGCCAGCCGCCTCTCGGCGGGAGGGGTCCATGAGCAGTTCTTC.

This clone was detected only a few times. The chain has TRBV5-6 and TRBJ1-6; TRBD1 aligns across 7 bases. The CDR3 contains 16 residues. The V gene's germline CDR1 is SGHDT and CDR2 YYEEEE. Losses at the gene ends were 4 bases for V and 8 bases for J; bases not matched to a gene: 12. The CDR3 DNA reads TGTGCCAGCAGCCCGACAGGGTCGGGCAATCATTCACCCCTCCACTTT. Translating it yields CASSPTGSGNHSPLHF.

The rearrangement uses TRBV6-1 and TRBJ2-5; tentative D call: TRBD1 (7 bases). There are 15 residues in the CDR3. Germline lookup yields CDR1 MNHNS and CDR2 SASEGT. Trimming removed 6 bases from V and 7 bases from J, with 21 bases in between. CDR3 sequence reads: CASSPNRGSRGTQYF. DNA for the CDR3: TGTGCCAGCAGCCCGAACAGGGGTTCGCGGGGGACCCAGTACTTC.

The rearrangement links TRBV10-2 to TRBJ1-1; 7 bases are a match to TRBD1. In germline, CDR1 is WSHSY, CDR2 SAAADI. The CDR3 length is 13 residues. The V and J ends lost 5 bases and 8 bases, in that order; junction bases with no gene match: 8. The CDR3: CASSLDRVLEAFF. CDR3 in DNA: TGCGCCAGCAGTCTCGACAGGGTGCTGGAAGCTTTCTTT.

The chain employs TRBV6-1 and TRBJ2-2; weak D call: TRBD1 (6 bases). CDR3 size: 16 residues. Germline V gives CDR1 MNHNS, CDR2 SASEGT. V lost 0 bases, J lost 4 bases, and 12 bases lay in between. The CDR3 spells CASSEAGQGTTGELFF. CDR3 in DNA: TGTGCCAGCAGTGAAGCGGGGCAGGGGACCACCGGGGAGCTGTTTTTT.

The chain combines TRBV28 with TRBJ2-7, with D perhaps TRBD1 (6 bases). CDR1 is MDHEN, CDR2 SYDVKM, per germline. Trimming took off 4 bases at V and 6 bases at J, with 13 bases between the two ends. This CDR3 spans 13 amino acids. The CDR3 sequence is CASSSRGNIEQYF. As DNA, the CDR3 is TGTGCCAGCAGTTCCAGGGGAAACATCGAGCAGTACTTC. The variable domain in full, completed from reference TRBV28 and TRBJ2-7, reads DVKVTQSSRYLVKRTGEKVFLECVQDMDHENMFWYRQDPGLGLRLIYFSYDVKMKEKGDIPEGYSVSREKKERFSLILESASTNQTSMYLCASSSRGNIEQYFGPGTRLTVT.

This clone was observed a few times. The chain carries TRBV7-2 and TRBJ1-5; TRBD1 is a possible D gene (5 bases). The V end was cut by 5 bases, the J end by 7 bases, with 21 bases between. The V gene's germline CDR1 is SGHTA and CDR2 FQGNSA. The CDR3 consists of 16 residues. Here the CDR3 reads CASSPGGTYVTQPQHF. CDR3 coding DNA: TGTGCCAGCAGCCCAGGAGGGACGTACGTTACCCAGCCCCAGCATTTT.

The chain has TRBV7-8 and TRBJ2-7; possibly TRBD2 for D (6 bases). The CDR3 has 14 amino acids. Deletions cut 6 bases from V and 0 bases from J, with 12 bases between. CDR1 and CDR2 from the germline V gene are SGHVS and FQNEAQ. This CDR3 reads CASRTSGDSYEQYF. DNA of the CDR3: TGTGCCAGCAGAACGTCGGGGGACTCCTACGAGCAGTACTTC.

The gene calls are TRBV19 and TRBJ1-1; 9 bases fit TRBD1. The CDR3 spans 18 residues. Germline CDR1 LNHDA, CDR2 SQIVND (reference sequence). V shed 3 bases and J 1 base; nucleotides not matched to a gene: 12. The DNA for the CDR3 is TGTGCCAGTAGTATTAAGGGACAGGGCATCCCTCCGAACACTGAAGCTTTCTTT. As protein: CASSIKGQGIPPNTEAFF.

The chain recombines TRBV30 with TRBJ1-5; 11 bases map to TRBD1. The V segment lost 2 bases and the J segment 6 bases; nucleotides outside the gene matches: 6. Per the germline V gene, CDR1 is GTSNPN and CDR2 is SVGIG (reference sequence). The CDR3 contains 15 residues. The CDR3 spells CAWSPGTGGLQPQHF. For the CDR3, the DNA is TGTGCCTGGAGTCCCGGGACAGGGGGTCTTCAGCCCCAGCATTTT.

The table lists this clone with a few counts. The chain has TRBV27 and TRBJ1-5; 8 bases align to TRBD1. Trimming took 6 bases from V and 1 from J; bases not matched to a gene: 2. This CDR3 spans 14 amino acids. The germline CDR1 and CDR2 sequences are MNHEY and SMNVEV (reference sequence). CDR3 bases: TGTGCCAGCAGGAGGACAGGGAGCAATCAGCCCCAGCATTTT. Its translation is CASRRTGSNQPQHF.

This clone turned up a few times. The rearrangement joins TRBV25-1 to TRBJ2-1; weak D call: TRBD2 (6 bases). V was shortened by 7 bases and J by 8 bases, with 21 bases between the two germline ends. The length of the CDR3 is 15 residues. CDR1 and CDR2 from the germline V gene are MGHDK and SYGVNS. Here the CDR3 reads CASTDAYGGGDEQFF. Written as DNA, the CDR3 is TGTGCCAGCACGGATGCTTACGGGGGAGGCGATGAGCAGTTCTTC.

V gene TRBV11-2 combines with J gene TRBJ1-4, with no clear D. CDR3 length equals 14 residues. Trimming took off 5 bases at V and 7 bases at J, with 14 bases between the two ends. The germline V gene has CDR1 SGHAT and CDR2 FQNNGV. The CDR3 sequence: CASSPLEKFEKLFF. DNA for the CDR3: TGTGCCAGCAGCCCCCTGGAGAAGTTTGAAAAACTGTTTTTT.

J is TRBJ2-2 and V is TRBV7-8, with TRBD2 matching over 8 bases. Germline lookup yields CDR1 SGHVS and CDR2 FQNEAQ. The CDR3 totals 20 residues. V lost 0 bases to trimming and J lost 0 bases; unmatched junction nucleotides: 12. Here the CDR3 reads CASSLAVSWLAGANTGELFF. The CDR3 DNA is TGTGCCAGCAGCTTAGCCGTCTCCTGGCTAGCGGGTGCGAACACCGGGGAGCTGTTTTTT.

The chain uses TRBV4-1 and TRBJ2-3; 8 bases map to TRBD1. The CDR3 has 15 amino acids. Germline V gene data show CDR1 as MGHRA and CDR2 as YSYEKL. The trim removed 0 bases at V and 4 bases at J, leaving 3 bases unmatched. CDR3 loop: CASSQERTGPDTQYF. The CDR3, as DNA: TGCGCCAGCAGCCAAGAGCGGACAGGGCCAGATACGCAGTATTTT.

A note on this clone: One end of the junction does not line up with germline, which may come from a read error. The chain links TRBV7-7 to TRBJ2-2, with 10 positions matching TRBD2. Germline CDR1 is SSHAT and CDR2 is FNYEAQ (reference sequence). The CDR3 sequence is 17 residues long. The chain's CDR3 is CASSQIGTSGIGGELFF. For the CDR3, the DNA is TGTGCTAGCAGCCAAATCGGAACTAGCGGGATCGGGGGGGAGCTGTTTTTT.

The chain uses TRBV27 and TRBJ2-7; D may be TRBD2 (6 bases). Trimming took 1 base from V and 1 from J, leaving 14 bases between them. Germline values: CDR1 MNHEY, CDR2 SMNVEV (reference sequence). This CDR3 is 16 amino acids long. The CDR3 loop is CASSLLGGVFSYEQYF. For the CDR3, the DNA is TGTGCCAGCAGTTTATTGGGCGGGGTTTTTTCCTACGAGCAGTACTTC.

J is TRBJ1-5 and V is TRBV11-2; D possibly corresponds to TRBD1 (5 bases). The CDR3 runs to 14 residues. Trimming left V 5 bases short and J 0 bases short, with 8 bases between. Germline lookup yields CDR1 SGHAT and CDR2 FQNNGV. The CDR3 spells CASSPGDSNQPQHF. CDR3 DNA sequence: TGTGCCAGCAGCCCGGGGGATAGCAATCAGCCCCAGCATTTT.

The gene calls are TRBV7-9 and TRBJ1-1; a possible D gene is TRBD1 (5 bases). This CDR3 has 18 residues. CDR1 is SEHNR and CDR2 is FQNEAQ in the germline V gene (reference sequence). The V and J ends lost 3 bases and 8 bases respectively, with 28 bases between them. CDR3 nucleotide sequence: TGTGCCAGCAGCTTGACCAGTATAGATTCGGGAGCCGGGGCCGAAGCTTTCTTT. It encodes CASSLTSIDSGAGAEAFF.

A few counts support this clone. This chain connects TRBV5-5 to TRBJ1-1; no clear D gene. The germline CDR1 and CDR2 sequences are SGHKS and YYEKEE (reference sequence). V was shortened by 3 bases and J by 7 bases, with 16 bases between the two germline ends. The CDR3 is 14 amino acids. Here the CDR3 DNA reads TGTGCCAGCAGCTCCCGGTATGTAGAAATTGAAGCTTTCTTT. This translates into CASSSRYVEIEAFF.